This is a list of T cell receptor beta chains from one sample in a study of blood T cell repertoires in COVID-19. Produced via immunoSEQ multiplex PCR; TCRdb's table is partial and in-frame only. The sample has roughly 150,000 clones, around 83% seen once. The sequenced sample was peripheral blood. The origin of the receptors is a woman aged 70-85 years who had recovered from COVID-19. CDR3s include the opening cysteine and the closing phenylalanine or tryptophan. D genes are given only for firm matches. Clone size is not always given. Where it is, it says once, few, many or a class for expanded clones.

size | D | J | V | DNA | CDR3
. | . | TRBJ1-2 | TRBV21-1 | TGTGCCAGCAACCCAGGGGCAGGGCCCTATGGCTACACCTTC | CASNPGAGPYGYTF
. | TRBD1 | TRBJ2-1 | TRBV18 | TGTGCCAGCTCCCAAGACAGGGGGTATGGTGAGCAGTTCTTC | CASSQDRGYGEQFF
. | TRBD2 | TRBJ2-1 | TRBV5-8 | TGTGCCAGCAGCCTCCTAGCGGGGGGGCCACCGTACAATGAGCAGTTCTTC | CASSLLAGGPPYNEQFF
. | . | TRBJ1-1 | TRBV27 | TGTGCCAGCAGCCCACGGGAGGAGACTGAAGCTTTCTTT | CASSPREETEAFF
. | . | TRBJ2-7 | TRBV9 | TGTGCCAGCAGCGTAGGTCCAGCGGGCTACGAGCAGTACTTC | CASSVGPAGYEQYF
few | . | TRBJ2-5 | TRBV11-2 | TGTGCCAGCAGCCAACTAGTTCGAGAGACCCAGTACTTC | CASSQLVRETQYF
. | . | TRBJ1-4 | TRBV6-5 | TGTGCCAGCCTGAGTACAGACGGCGGGGGAAAACTGTTTTTT | CASLSTDGGGKLFF
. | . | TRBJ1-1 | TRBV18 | TGTGCCAGCTCACCACCGGGGAGGGGGGGAGCTTTCTTT | CASSPPGRGGAFF
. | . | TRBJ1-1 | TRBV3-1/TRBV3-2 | TGTGCCAGCAGCCCCCGGGGAACTAACACTGAAGCTTTCTTT | CASSPRGTNTEAFF
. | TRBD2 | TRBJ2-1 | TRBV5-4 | TGTGCCAGCAGCTCCCCCGGTAGCGGGAGGGGGTTCTTC | CASSSPGSGRGFF
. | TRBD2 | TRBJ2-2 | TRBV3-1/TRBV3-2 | TGTGCCAGCAGCCAAGCGGGGGGGGTCGGTGGCACCGGGGAGCTGTTTTTT | CASSQAGGVGGTGELFF
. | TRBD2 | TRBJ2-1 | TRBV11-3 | TGTGCCAGCAGCCCATGGGGGGAGGGCCGGGATGAGCAGTTCTTC | CASSPWGEGRDEQFF
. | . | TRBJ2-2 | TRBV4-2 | TGTGCCAGCAGCCAAGTGGAGGCCGGGGAGCTGTTTTTT | CASSQVEAGELFF
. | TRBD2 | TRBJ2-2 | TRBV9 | TGTGCCAGCAGCGTCACGGGGGGAGCCGGGGAGCTGTTTTTT | CASSVTGGAGELFF
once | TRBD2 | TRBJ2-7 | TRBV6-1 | TGTGCCAGCAGTGATTGGGCTAGCGGACCCGAGCAGTACTTC | CASSDWASGPEQYF
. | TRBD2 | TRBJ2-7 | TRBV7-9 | TGTGCCAGCAGCCTCGGGGGGGGCGGGTCCTACGAGCAGTACTTC | CASSLGGGGSYEQYF
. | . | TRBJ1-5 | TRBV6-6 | TGTGCCAGCAGTCCACTCCGGGACACCTCACGGGCTAATCAGCCCCAGCATTTT | CASSPLRDTSRANQPQHF
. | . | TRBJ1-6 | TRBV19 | TGTGCCAGTAGTATAGACGCCGGGGTAGGTTCACCCCTCCACTTT | CASSIDAGVGSPLHF
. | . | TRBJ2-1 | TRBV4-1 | TGCGCCAGCAGCCGGGGCGGGGCCTACAATGAGCAGTTCTTC | CASSRGGAYNEQFF
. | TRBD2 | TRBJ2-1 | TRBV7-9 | TGTGCCAGCGGCGTACAAAGCGGGGGGGCCCACAATGAGCAGTTCTTC | CASGVQSGGAHNEQFF
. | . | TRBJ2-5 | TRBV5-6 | TGTGCCAGCAGCCAGGGGAGGGGCTTTGCCCAAGAGACCCAGTACTTC | CASSQGRGFAQETQYF
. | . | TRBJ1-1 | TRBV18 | TGTGCCAGCTCACCACTGGCAGACACTGAAGCTTTCTTT | CASSPLADTEAFF
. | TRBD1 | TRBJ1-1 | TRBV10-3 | TGTGCCACCACAGGGGGCCCCGAAACTGAAGCTTTCTTT | CATTGGPETEAFF
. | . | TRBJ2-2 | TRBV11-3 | TGTGCCAGCAGCTTAGATCTAAGAGCGGCGGGTTCCGGGGAGCTGTTTTTT | CASSLDLRAAGSGELFF
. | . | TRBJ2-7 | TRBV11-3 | TGTGCCAGCAGCCAGGGGCGCGGGGGCGCCTACGAGCAGTACTTC | CASSQGRGGAYEQYF
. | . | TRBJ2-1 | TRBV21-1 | TGTGCCACCCTCCCGGAAAAGGCGGGGGGGCCTTCTCTGGCCCATGAGCAGTTCTTC | CATLPEKAGGPSLAHEQFF
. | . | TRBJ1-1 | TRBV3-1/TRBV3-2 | TGTGCCAGCACACCGCAACCCGGAAAAGGGGTTGCTTTCTTT | CASTPQPGKGVAFF
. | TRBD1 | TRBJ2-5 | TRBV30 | TGTGCCTGGAGTGTAAGACGGACAGGGGGCGAGACCCAGTACTTC | CAWSVRRTGGETQYF
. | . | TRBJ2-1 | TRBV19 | TGTGCCAGTAGTATATGGCATGAGCAGTTCTTC | CASSIWHEQFF
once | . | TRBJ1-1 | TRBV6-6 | TGTGCCAGCACGAAGGGGGTCGGCACTGAAGCTTTCTTT | CASTKGVGTEAFF
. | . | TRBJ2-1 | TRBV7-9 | TGTGCCAGCAGCTTTACGGGAGTCGGTGAGCAGTTCTTC | CASSFTGVGEQFF
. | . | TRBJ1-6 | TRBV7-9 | TGTGCCAGCAGGCCCACAGGGAGCTCCTATAATTCACCCCTCCACTTT | CASRPTGSSYNSPLHF
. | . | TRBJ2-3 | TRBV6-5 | TGTGCCAGCAGACCGTCCTCCGGGTCCGGCGGGTATTTT | CASRPSSGSGGYF
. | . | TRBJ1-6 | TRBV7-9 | TGTGCCAGCAGCTTAGCCGGGGAGATCTCCTATAATTCACCCCTCCACTTT | CASSLAGEISYNSPLHF
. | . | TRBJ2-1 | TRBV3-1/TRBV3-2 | TGTGCCAGCAGCCCCCTCGGTAGCGGTAGCTCCTACAATGAGCAGTTCTTC | CASSPLGSGSSYNEQFF
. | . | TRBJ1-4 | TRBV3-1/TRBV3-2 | TGTGCCAGCAGCCAAGATCCCCGGTGGGAAAAACTGTTTTTT | CASSQDPRWEKLFF
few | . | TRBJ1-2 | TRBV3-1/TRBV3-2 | TGTGCCAGCAGCCAAGATCACGGTTATGGCTACACCTTC | CASSQDHGYGYTF
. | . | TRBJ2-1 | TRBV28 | TGTGCCAGCAGTTTCCGGGGTCCCAGGGGAGACAATGAGCAGTTCTTC | CASSFRGPRGDNEQFF
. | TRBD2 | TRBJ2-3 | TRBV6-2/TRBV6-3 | TGTGCCAGCAGTTGGGAGGGCCCAGATACGCAGTATTTT | CASSWEGPDTQYF
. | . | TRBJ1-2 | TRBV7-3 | TGTGCCAGCAGCTTAGGCGGGGACGCGGATAACTATGGCTACACCTTC | CASSLGGDADNYGYTF
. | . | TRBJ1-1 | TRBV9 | TGTGCCAGCAGTGGAAACACGGGTGAAGCTTTCTTT | CASSGNTGEAFF
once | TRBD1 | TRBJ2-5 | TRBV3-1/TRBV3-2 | TGTGCCAGCAGCCAAACAGGGGCCGGGGAGACCCAGTACTTC | CASSQTGAGETQYF
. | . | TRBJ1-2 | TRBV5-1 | TGCGCCAGCAGCCCCCGGGCCCCCACAGGGCCCCTAGGCTATGGCTACACCTTC | CASSPRAPTGPLGYGYTF
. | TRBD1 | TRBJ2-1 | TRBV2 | TGTGCCAGCAGCAAGGGACAGGGCTCCTACAATGAGCAGTTCTTC | CASSKGQGSYNEQFF
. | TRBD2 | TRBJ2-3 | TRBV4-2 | TGTGCCAGCAGCCAAGAGGAGGCTAGCGGGGGAGATACGCAGTATTTT | CASSQEEASGGDTQYF
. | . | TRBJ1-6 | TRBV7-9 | TGTGCCACCAAGAGGGCCCTGGGCTCACCCCTCCACTTT | CATKRALGSPLHF
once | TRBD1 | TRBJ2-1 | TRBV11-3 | TGTGCCAGCGGGGAGGGGACAGGGCCTAATGAGCAGTTCTTC | CASGEGTGPNEQFF
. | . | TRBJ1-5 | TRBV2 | TGTGCCAGCAGTTTCCAGGGGAGCAATCAGCCCCAGCATTTT | CASSFQGSNQPQHF
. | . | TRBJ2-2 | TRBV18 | TGTGCCAGCTCCCCGGAGCGGGCTCGGACCGGGGAGCTGTTTTTT | CASSPERARTGELFF